What follows is one TCR beta chain and its context. The antigen remains undetermined. This CDR3 comprises 16 residues. The germline V and J ends were trimmed by 5 bases and 4 bases, with 20 bases remaining between them. Germline CDR1 and CDR2: SGHAT and FQNNGV. This table comes from immunoSEQ multiplex PCR, and its TCRdb copy is limited to in-frame clones, with some not included. The sample lists some 70,000 clones; more than 70% were seen once. This sample stems from a study of OX40 agonist ivuxolimab in advanced cancers. Study-wide results and limits: The study did not work out the antigen specificity of the expanded peripheral T cells.

This sample comprised CD4+ or CD8+ T cells sorted from blood, obtained in a trial of the OX40 agonist ivuxolimab. This sequence was found in an adult with an advanced solid tumor such as melanoma, head and neck, liver or kidney cancer. The genes are TRBV11-2 and TRBJ1-2, with D tentatively TRBD1 (5 bases). The CDR3 nucleotides are TGTGCCAGCAGCCCTGGTGTAGGGGAAGGGACCTATGGCTACACCTTC. Translation: CASSPGVGEGTYGYTF.